This TCR beta chain was identified in a study of blood T cells in healthy people across ages. The donors, aged 6 to 90, were healthy Caucasians from Russia. Primed by a sample-barcoded 5' primer and a J-beta primer mix, a second PCR proceeded for about 6 to 12 cycles. Each CDR3 protein is one row after TCRdb ran MiXCR on the 5' RACE reads. The sample holds over 1,500,000 distinct CDR3 sequences, more than 35% seen once. CDR3 length: 14 residues. CDR1 is MNHNY and CDR2 is SVGAGI in the germline V gene (reference sequence). The J gene is TRBJ2-7, the V gene TRBV6-6; a possible D gene is TRBD2 (6 bases). TRBJ2-5 matches the DNA end more closely, so the J call is doubtful. This receptor was identified in a human donor in good health. Sequenced input: blood. The CDR3 spells CASSYQGGLETQYF. The CDR3 region has the DNA TGTGCCAGCAGTTATCAGGGAGGTTTGGAGACCCAGTACTTC.